The 21 T cell receptor beta chains given below trace back to one sample, sequenced in a study of OX40 agonist ivuxolimab in advanced cancers. The library came from the immunoSEQ multiplex PCR assay. As stored in TCRdb, this immuneACCESS dataset retains in-frame rearrangements with V and J assigned. A fraction of the clones does not appear; measured against another copy, unresolved V genes explain less than half of the discrepancy, and the remainder lacks a known reason. Here the sample has tens of thousands of clones; approximately 90% occur a single time. The ten largest clones add up to 0.4% to 0.65% of the sample. The sequenced sample was CD4+ or CD8+ T cells sorted from blood, obtained in a trial of the OX40 agonist ivuxolimab. The source is an adult with an advanced solid tumor such as melanoma, head and neck, liver or kidney cancer.

The chain links TRBV29-1 to TRBJ2-7; a weak D match, TRBD1 (5 bases). The V and J ends lost 4 bases and 6 bases respectively, with 13 bases between them. Germline CDR1 SQVTM, CDR2 ANQGSEA. The length of the CDR3 is 12 residues. Written as DNA, the CDR3 is TGCAGCGTTGGACAGATCCTAACCGAGCAGTACTTC. Translated: CSVGQILTEQYF.

The chain combines TRBV19 with TRBJ2-5; D call uncertain. The CDR3 sequence is 11 residues long. V shed 3 bases and J shed 7 bases, with 6 bases lying between them. Per germline, CDR1 LNHDA and CDR2 SQIVND (reference sequence). The CDR3 DNA follows: TGTGCCAGTAGTATTAAGGGGACCCAGTACTTC. The encoded protein is CASSIKGTQYF.

J is TRBJ2-1 and V is TRBV27; 12 bases line up with TRBD1. Per germline, CDR1 MNHEY and CDR2 SMNVEV (reference sequence). CDR3 size: 19 residues. Trimming removed 5 bases from V and 0 bases from J; junction bases left unmatched: 11. DNA of the CDR3: TGTGCCAGCAGTCGCCAGGGGACAGGGGGCCCGAGCTCCTACAATGAGCAGTTCTTC. Translating gives CASSRQGTGGPSSYNEQFF.

The rearrangement uses TRBV29-1 and TRBJ2-7; D not resolved. The V gene lost 3 bases and the J gene lost 4 bases, with 13 bases spanning the gap. This CDR3 is built from 13 residues. Germline-derived CDR1 and CDR2 are SQVTM and ANQGSEA. The CDR3 region is CSVDGTGPYEQYF. DNA for the CDR3: TGCAGCGTTGACGGTACCGGACCTTACGAGCAGTACTTC.

This chain links TRBV6-1 with TRBJ2-7; 8 bases map to TRBD1. CDR1 and CDR2 (germline): MNHNS, SASEGT. This CDR3 contains 14 residues. The trim removed 6 bases at V and 2 bases at J, leaving 6 bases unmatched. CDR3 DNA sequence: TGTGCCAGCAGGGTGGTGACAGGGGCCTACGAGCAGTACTTC. It translates to CASRVVTGAYEQYF.

This chain uses TRBV5-4 with TRBJ2-1; 7 bases align to TRBD2. Looked up from germline, CDR1 is SGHNT and CDR2 is YYREEE (reference sequence). There are 14 residues in the CDR3. V was clipped by 5 bases and J by 5 bases; unmatched bases: 7. The CDR3 DNA reads as TGTGCCAGCAGTCGGGGAGGGTTTGACAATGAGCAGTTCTTC. Its protein product is CASSRGGFDNEQFF.

The genes are TRBV7-6 and TRBJ2-3, with D tentatively TRBD1 or TRBD2 (5 bases each). Trimming pared 5 bases from V and 0 bases from J, leaving 9 bases between. Germline V gene data show CDR1 as SGHVS and CDR2 as FNYEAQ. This CDR3 contains 14 residues. CDR3: CASSPGASTDTQYF. For the CDR3, the DNA is TGTGCCAGCAGCCCCGGGGCTAGCACAGATACGCAGTATTTT. Using reference TRBV7-6 and TRBJ2-3 for the parts outside the CDR3, the full variable domain is GAGVSQSPRYKVTKRGQDVALRCDPISGHVSLYWYRQALGQGPEFLTYFNYEAQQDKSGLPNDRFSAERPEGSISTLTIQRTEQRDSAMYRCASSPGASTDTQYFGPGTRLTVL.

The chain uses TRBV14 and TRBJ1-2, with D possibly being TRBD1 (6 bases). Germline V gene lookup returns CDR1 SGHDN and CDR2 FVKESK. V was clipped by 3 bases and J by 4 bases, with 12 bases between them. The CDR3 is made up of 14 amino acids. The CDR3 is CASSHPDRFYGYTF. The CDR3 nucleotides read TGTGCCAGCAGCCACCCGGACAGATTCTATGGCTACACCTTC.

V gene TRBV11-2 combines with J gene TRBJ2-5; TRBD2 is a possible D gene (6 bases). This CDR3 contains 14 residues. The V end lost 1 base, the J end lost 5 bases, and 11 bases lay between the germline ends. The germline V gene encodes CDR1 SGHAT and CDR2 FQNNGV. CDR3 residues: CASSLGASAETQYF. The CDR3 DNA is TGTGCCAGCAGCTTAGGTGCTAGCGCGGAGACCCAGTACTTC. Looking up the rest from reference TRBV11-2 and TRBJ2-5 gives the full variable domain: EAGVAQSPRYKIIEKRQSVAFWCNPISGHATLYWYQQILGQGPKLLIQFQNNGVVDDSQLPKDRFSAERLKGVDSTLKIQPAKLEDSAVYLCASSLGASAETQYFGPGTRLLVL.

The rearrangement links TRBV11-2 to TRBJ2-5; D is uncertain. The tail of the sequence fits TRBJ2-7 better, so the J call may be wrong. The CDR3 consists of 11 residues. The germline V gene encodes CDR1 SGHAT and CDR2 FQNNGV. CDR3 region: CASSVLYEQYF. CDR3 bases: TGTGCCAGCAGCGTCCTCTACGAGCAGTACTTC.

V usage is TRBV18 and J usage is TRBJ1-2; possibly TRBD1 for D (5 bases). The CDR3 has 13 residues. Trimming removed 2 bases at V and 8 bases at J, with 12 bases between. Germline V gene sequence: CDR1 KGHSH, CDR2 LQKENI. The DNA of the CDR3 is TGTGCCAGCTCACCAATGGACACCACCGGCTACACCTTC. Translating it yields CASSPMDTTGYTF.

This clone was counted once. The chain is built from TRBV2 and TRBJ2-1; possible D gene TRBD2, 5 bases. Per the germline V gene, CDR1 is SNHLY and CDR2 is FYNNEI. This CDR3 has 14 residues. V lost 0 bases and J lost 5, with 8 bases in between. Here the CDR3 reads CASSEAGRNNEQFF. DNA for the CDR3: TGTGCCAGCAGTGAAGCGGGGAGAAACAATGAGCAGTTCTTC.

The chain employs TRBV13 and TRBJ2-1; possible D gene TRBD2, 6 bases. Germline lookup yields CDR1 PRHDT and CDR2 FYEKMQ (reference sequence). Trimming removed 3 bases from V and 8 bases from J, with 17 bases in between. CDR3 size: 15 residues. The CDR3 sequence: CASSFRLVGSDEQFF. In DNA form, the CDR3 reads TGTGCCAGCAGCTTTCGACTAGTAGGATCCGATGAGCAGTTCTTC.

This chain links TRBV7-2 with TRBJ2-1; D is perhaps TRBD1 (6 bases). The CDR3 covers 18 residues. Germline V CDR1 and CDR2: SGHTA, FQGNSA. V dropped 5 bases and J dropped 0 bases, with 20 bases sitting between them. The CDR3: CASSGKGQTKSSYNEQFF. CDR3 coding DNA: TGTGCCAGCAGCGGGAAGGGACAAACGAAGAGCTCCTACAATGAGCAGTTCTTC.

The V gene is TRBV5-5, the J gene TRBJ2-7; 12 nucleotides align to TRBD2. Germline V CDR1 and CDR2: SGHKS, YYEKEE (reference sequence). The junction had 5 bases not matched to a gene; V was cut back by 1 base and J by 3 bases. CDR3 length: 16 amino acids. This chain's CDR3 is CASSLILAGGLYEQYF. The CDR3 DNA sequence: TGTGCCAGCAGCTTGATCCTAGCGGGAGGGCTCTACGAGCAGTACTTC.

The chain links TRBV21-1 to TRBJ2-7; the tabulated D call, TRBD2, remains unverified against the DNA. TRBV21-1 is described as a pseudogene. This CDR3 spans 19 amino acids. CDR3 region: CASSKEYVWRLAASYEQYF. As DNA, the CDR3 is TGTGCCAGCAGCAAAGAATACGTTTGGAGACTAGCGGCCTCCTACGAGCAGTACTTC.

The chain couples TRBV11-3 to TRBJ2-1, with D possibly being TRBD1 or TRBD2 (6 bases each). V was pared by 0 bases and J by 6 bases, with 9 bases between. CDR1 and CDR2 (germline): SGHNT, YENEEA. The CDR3 is made up of 14 amino acids. The CDR3 here is CASSLEPGANEQFF. The CDR3 DNA reads as TGTGCCAGCAGCTTAGAACCGGGGGCCAATGAGCAGTTCTTC.

The chain's CDR3 is CASSLLRGSGNQPQHF. DNA for the CDR3: TGTGCCAGCAGCTTGTTGCGGGGCTCGGGCAATCAGCCCCAGCATTTT. The gene calls are TRBV5-6 and TRBJ1-5; the D gene is possibly TRBD1 (5 bases). The CDR3 loop spans 16 amino acids. V lost 1 base, J lost 2 bases, and 13 bases lay in between. Germline lookup yields CDR1 SGHDT and CDR2 YYEEEE.

With respect to this clone: One end of the junction fails to match germline, which may point to a read error. Distinct nucleotide sequences in the sample also encode this CDR3. The DNA of the CDR3 is TGTGCTAGCAGTGGACTAGCGGGAGCTAACGGGGAGCTGTTTTTT. It encodes CASSGLAGANGELFF. V usage is TRBV6-1 and J usage is TRBJ2-2, with TRBD2 matching 13 bases. The germline V gene has CDR1 MNHNS and CDR2 SASEGT. The CDR3 is 15 residues long.

J is TRBJ2-1 and V is TRBV5-4; D might be TRBD2 (6 bases). The V gene lost 2 bases and the J gene lost 9 bases, with 24 bases spanning the gap. Germline lookup yields CDR1 SGHNT and CDR2 YYREEE (reference sequence). This CDR3 contains 17 residues. The CDR3 loop reads CASSFHHQAQLAVEQFF. The CDR3 region has the DNA TGTGCCAGCAGCTTTCATCATCAGGCACAACTAGCCGTTGAGCAGTTCTTC.

The gene calls are TRBV9 and TRBJ2-3; TRBD1 agrees at 7 bases. V shed 4 bases and J 0 bases; nucleotides not matched to a gene: 5. The CDR3 sequence is 15 residues long. Germline loops: CDR1 SGDLS, CDR2 YYNGEE. The CDR3 reads CASSTDRASTDTQYF. The CDR3 nucleotides read TGTGCCAGCAGCACCGACAGGGCTAGCACAGATACGCAGTATTTT.